The 5 T cell receptor beta chains listed next were all sequenced from one sample in a study of T cells expressing NK-cell markers. TCRdb reprocessed the 5' RACE reads and reports one entry per CDR3 protein, with no DNA. This sample's table has some 340,000 distinct CDR3 sequences. The specimen was blood T cells: a sorted CD56 or NKG2C T cell subset, CD4+ or CD8+ T cells, or bulk PBMC T cells (not recorded which). The receptor source for this set is a man aged 18-70 years in good health.

This CDR3 is CASGLGRGDTQYF. The chain couples TRBV12-5 to TRBJ2-3; with no DNA, the TCRdb D assignment of TRBD1 cannot be verified. The CDR3 runs 13 residues. Germline V gene data show CDR1 as LGHNT and CDR2 as FRNRAP.

V usage is TRBV27 and J usage is TRBJ1-4; with no DNA, the TCRdb D assignment of TRBD1 cannot be verified. The germline gives CDR1 MNHEY, CDR2 SMNVEV (reference sequence). The CDR3 contains 15 residues. CDR3 residues: CASSSQGSRNEKLFF.

V and J are TRBV12-3 or TRBV12-4 and TRBJ2-1; without DNA, the TCRdb call of TRBD1 cannot be checked. This CDR3 has 14 amino acids. CDR3: CASSRQGNYNEQFF.

This chain links TRBV9 with TRBJ1-3; TCRdb returns TRBD1, unconfirmable since there is no DNA. This CDR3 comprises 18 residues. Germline CDR1 SGDLS, CDR2 YYNGEE. The CDR3 is CASSVDYGQISSGNTIYF.

The gene calls are TRBV2 and TRBJ1-2; with no DNA, the TCRdb D assignment of TRBD1 cannot be verified. The germline V gene has CDR1 SNHLY and CDR2 FYNNEI. This CDR3 region has 12 residues. CDR3 in amino acids: CASRQGAGGYTF.